This TCR beta chain was retrieved from a study of blood T cell repertoires in COVID-19. As for the study in general: Sources were T cells, B-cell-depleted T cells, or PBMCs; the material itself was cDNA or gDNA.

Original processing notes: Quantification of nucleated cells was approximated via reference gene primer amplification. The table came from immunoSEQ multiplex PCR; TCRdb's copy has only in-frame clones and leaves some out. The V and J calls and clone size come from that table; D and trimming were worked out from the DNA. The sample yields about 280,000 clones, around 90% seen once. The ends lost 7 bases at V and 9 bases at J; junction bases unmatched: 13. Germline V gene data show CDR1 as MNHEY and CDR2 as SVGAGI. CDR3 length: 15 residues. The source is a man aged 50 or older with acute or convalescent COVID-19. Specimen: peripheral blood. The chain employs TRBV6-5 and TRBJ2-1; 9 bases are shared with TRBD1. CDR3: CASNKGQGTPSEQFF. Written as DNA, the CDR3 is TGTGCCAGCAATAAAGGACAGGGGACCCCCAGTGAGCAGTTCTTC.